The clone carrying this TCR beta chain has just a few counts. This sample stems from a study of blood T cell repertoires in COVID-19. Overall study context: Researchers got acute and convalescent COVID-19 samples from the United States, Italy and Spain.

Study processing details: Amplified reference gene primers provided the basis for estimating nucleated cell counts. The assay was immunoSEQ multiplex PCR, and TCRdb's table has in-frame clones only and misses some. That table supplies the V and J calls and clone size; D and trimming were determined from the DNA. The sample has 250,000 or so clones, 85% to 90% seen once; the top ten hold about 4%. Those enrolled, adults aged roughly 18 to 89 years, came from some 23 US areas. The J segment lost 8 bases and the V segment lost 4 bases, leaving 7 bases of the junction unmatched. Germline V gives CDR1 GTSNPN, CDR2 SVGIG (reference sequence). The CDR3 contains 13 residues.

The source is a woman aged 25 to 39 with acute COVID-19. This rearrangement joins TRBV30 to TRBJ1-4, with 7 bases identical to TRBD1. Sequenced: PBMCs or T cells enriched from blood (not recorded which). The chain's CDR3 is CAWMSGTAEKLFF. CDR3 sequence (DNA): TGTGCCTGGATGTCCGGGACAGCAGAAAAACTGTTTTTT.